This is a list of T cell receptor beta chains from one sample in a study of graft-versus-host responses after intestinal transplantation. Repertoires were generated with immunoSEQ multiplex PCR, while TCRdb's copy carries only in-frame clones and drops some. The sample lists more than 90,000 clones, about 92% occurring once. No antigens are known for them. The input for sequencing was unstimulated CD8+ T cells sorted from spleen or lymph node cells, taken before transplant. The receptors come from a human donor who was the organ donor for an intestinal transplant. The CDR3 runs from the conserved cysteine through the conserved F or W. Each record gives: CDR3 protein, CDR3 DNA, J gene, D gene, clone size, V gene. A D gene is named only where the DNA matches it firmly. Size is omitted from some rows. Given values are once, few, many or a class for expanded clones.

cdr3_aa: CASSSLKVANTEAFF
cdr3_nt: TGTGCCAGCAGTTCGCTGAAGGTCGCCAACACTGAAGCTTTCTTT
j_call: TRBJ1-1
d_call: .
clone_size: .
v_call: TRBV28

cdr3_aa: CASSLGAGGSTEAFF
cdr3_nt: TGTGCCAGCAGCTTGGGGGCAGGGGGCTCCACTGAAGCTTTCTTT
j_call: TRBJ1-1
d_call: TRBD1
clone_size: .
v_call: TRBV5-4

cdr3_aa: CASSAGEGLSSYEQYF
cdr3_nt: TGTGCCAGCAGTGCAGGTGAGGGCCTGAGCTCCTACGAGCAGTACTTC
j_call: TRBJ2-7
d_call: .
clone_size: .
v_call: TRBV27

cdr3_aa: CASSPLGGWETQYF
cdr3_nt: TGTGCCAGCAGTCCCCTAGGGGGCTGGGAGACCCAGTACTTC
j_call: TRBJ2-5
d_call: TRBD1
clone_size: .
v_call: TRBV28

cdr3_aa: CASSLVVFGDLEQFF
cdr3_nt: TGTGCCAGCAGCTTAGTGGTTTTTGGGGACTTAGAGCAGTTCTTC
j_call: TRBJ2-1
d_call: .
clone_size: .
v_call: TRBV13

cdr3_aa: CASSDYRGWGRAFF
cdr3_nt: TGTGCCAGCAGTGACTATAGGGGGTGGGGAAGGGCTTTCTTT
j_call: TRBJ1-1
d_call: .
clone_size: .
v_call: TRBV2

cdr3_aa: CASSPGTGADHEQYF
cdr3_nt: TGTGCCAGCAGCCCGGGGACGGGAGCTGACCACGAGCAGTACTTC
j_call: TRBJ2-7
d_call: .
clone_size: once
v_call: TRBV5-8

cdr3_aa: CASSGLAGGNQFF
cdr3_nt: TGTGCCAGCAGTGGTTTAGCGGGAGGGAACCAGTTCTTC
j_call: TRBJ2-1
d_call: TRBD2
clone_size: .
v_call: TRBV6-4

cdr3_aa: CASSFGPNYNEQFF
cdr3_nt: TGTGCCAGCAGCTTTGGGCCGAACTACAATGAGCAGTTCTTC
j_call: TRBJ2-1
d_call: .
clone_size: .
v_call: TRBV7-2

cdr3_aa: CASSMGEVGYEQYF
cdr3_nt: TGTGCCAGTAGTATGGGGGAAGTGGGCTACGAGCAGTACTTC
j_call: TRBJ2-7
d_call: .
clone_size: .
v_call: TRBV19

cdr3_aa: CASSPLPGNEQFF
cdr3_nt: TGTGCCAGCTCACCCCTCCCGGGCAATGAGCAGTTCTTC
j_call: TRBJ2-1
d_call: .
clone_size: .
v_call: TRBV18

cdr3_aa: CASSEGLGKEKRNEQFF
cdr3_nt: TGCGCCAGCAGTGAGGGGCTGGGGAAGGAGAAGCGGAATGAGCAGTTCTTC
j_call: TRBJ2-1
d_call: .
clone_size: once
v_call: TRBV10-1

cdr3_aa: CASSPLTTGGLAGGASYNEQFF
cdr3_nt: TGTGCCAGCAGCCCTCTAACCACCGGGGGACTAGCGGGAGGGGCCTCCTACAATGAGCAGTTCTTC
j_call: TRBJ2-1
d_call: TRBD2
clone_size: .
v_call: TRBV4-2

cdr3_aa: CASSEPASSSYNEQFF
cdr3_nt: TGTGCCAGCAGTGAACCCGCCTCAAGCTCCTACAATGAGCAGTTCTTC
j_call: TRBJ2-1
d_call: .
clone_size: .
v_call: TRBV6-1

cdr3_aa: CASSFFWVPRADTQYF
cdr3_nt: TGTGCCAGCAGCTTCTTTTGGGTTCCAAGAGCAGATACGCAGTATTTT
j_call: TRBJ2-3
d_call: .
clone_size: .
v_call: TRBV7-2

cdr3_aa: CASSLVSYQPQHF
cdr3_nt: TGTGCCAGCAGCTTAGTGTCTTATCAGCCCCAGCATTTT
j_call: TRBJ1-5
d_call: .
clone_size: .
v_call: TRBV7-2